This T cell receptor beta chain appears in the sequencing data of a study of cytotoxic CD8 clonotypes in ibrutinib-treated CLL (dated by TCRdb to 2020 to 2023). Some background on the complete study: In this cohort, some 16 patients were treatment-naive and about a dozen were relapsed/refractory, while some 18 had unmutated IGHV. Responses were partial in roughly 24 patients and complete in 2; after median approximately 66 months follow-up, 14 stayed in remission and about twelve progressed. Response samples were obtained after a median of about 13 months of treatment, with a range of about 6 to 36 months. On average, each sample had about 250,000 productive templates and approximately 100,000 productive rearrangements. Of the 90 or so participants in the trial, 25 to 30 had longitudinal samples available. Cryopreserved peripheral blood mononuclear cells were obtained before treatment, at response, and at either sustained remission or disease progression. The study at large found these results: Baseline clonality exceeded that of age-matched healthy donors and correlated strongly with circulating CD8+ T-cell counts. Sustained-remission and progressing patients did not have matched sampling times, and lymph node repertoires were not examined. At ibrutinib response clonality went up, during sustained remission it held steady, and at progression it dropped back toward baseline. Public clonotypes were rare and either contracted or stayed stable during treatment, and the rise in clonality at ibrutinib response reflected the expansion of private clonotypes.

As for this clone: Its cognate antigen has yet to be identified. No base-level quality is on record; no much larger clone is a single base apart.

For TCR beta library preparation, roughly 2 micrograms of genomic DNA were isolated from cryopreserved PBMCs. High-throughput TCR beta sequencing was performed on longitudinal blood samples from CLL patients receiving ibrutinib monotherapy. Patients were enrolled in a phase 2 open-label single-center ibrutinib monotherapy trial. The goal of deep resolution MiSeq sequencing was a depth between 1 in 1 million and 1 in 200,000 T cells, and coverage averaged 10x per clonotype. TCR beta libraries were generated with the immunoSEQ hsTCRB Kit. On the authors' methods: Data were analyzed with ImmunoSEQ Data Assistant and ImmunoSEQ Analyzer, with V, D and J genes assigned per IMGT definitions. Clonality, which ranges from 0 to 1, was calculated as one minus the normalized Shannon entropy of productive rearrangement frequencies. Only overrepresented clonotypes making up at least 0.05% of the repertoire of each patient were included in the public clonotype analysis. Roughly 12 age-matched healthy donor repertoires from immuneACCESS were used as controls for clonality. Here the immuneACCESS table is served through TCRdb, limited to in-frame sequences with V and J called. Missing clones are a known gap in these copies; in checked studies unresolved V genes cover under half, and the rest lacks a known reason. V and J calls and clone size follow that table, whereas D and trimming were derived from the DNA. In this sample the table shows roughly 16,000 clones, 55% to 80% of which occur a single time. Roughly an eighth of the sample belongs to the ten largest clones.

Trimming removed 2 bases from V and 1 base from J, leaving 9 bases between the germline ends. From its cysteine to its phenylalanine, the CDR3 spans 14 amino acids. Only CDR3 DNA remains: 42 bases, in frame from the first base. CDR1 ENHRY and CDR2 SYGVKD were looked up in the germline V gene. The source was PBMCs, collected before ibrutinib treatment. The source is a human donor with chronic lymphocytic leukemia. The rearrangement combines TRBV10-3 with TRBJ2-7; no D gene call is confident. The bases are TGTGCCATCAGTGAGGGTATTCGGTCCTACGAGCAGTACTTC. It translates as CAISEGIRSYEQYF.